Listed below are T cell receptor beta chains from one sample, sequenced in a study of cytomegalovirus exposure and HLA in healthy donors. Profiling relied on immunoSEQ multiplex PCR, and the TCRdb table lists in-frame clones only, not all of them. This table holds 150,000 to 200,000 clones, around 80% found once. Sequenced material: PBMCs. The receptors shown here come from a woman in her late teens or twenties in good health and CMV-seronegative. The CDR3 runs from the conserved cysteine through the conserved F or W. Each record gives: clone size, J gene, D gene, V gene, CDR3 protein, CDR3 DNA. The D gene is left open where the match is weak. The listing skips clone size in some rows; elsewhere it reads once, few, many or a size class.

>few|TRBJ1-1|-|TRBV6-1
CASSAPQGHLNTEAFF
TGTGCCAGCAGTGCGCCCCAAGGACACCTCAACACTGAAGCTTTCTTT
>once|TRBJ1-1|TRBD1|TRBV4-1
CASSQADRGRRGTEAFF
TGCGCCAGCAGCCAAGCGGACAGGGGACGACGGGGCACTGAAGCTTTCTTT
>-|TRBJ2-3|TRBD2|TRBV11-3
CAGSLAIAGSTDTQYF
TGTGCCGGCAGCTTAGCAATAGCGGGAAGCACAGATACGCAGTATTTT
>-|TRBJ1-1|-|TRBV18
CASSPPHPGTEAFF
TGTGCCAGCTCACCACCCCACCCCGGCACTGAAGCTTTCTTT
>-|TRBJ2-1|TRBD2|TRBV2
CASRPPGLAGEQFF
TGTGCCAGCAGACCACCGGGACTAGCGGGAGAGCAGTTCTTC
>once|TRBJ1-1|-|TRBV6-5
CASSYSRNTEAFF
TGTGCCAGCAGTTACTCGAGGAACACTGAAGCTTTCTTT
>-|TRBJ2-1|-|TRBV9
CASSVLDDGYNEQFF
TGTGCCAGCAGCGTACTAGACGACGGCTACAATGAGCAGTTCTTC
>-|TRBJ2-7|-|TRBV28
CASSFPKSSYEQYF
TGTGCCAGCAGTTTCCCCAAGAGCTCCTACGAGCAGTACTTC
>once|TRBJ1-1|-|TRBV7-9
CSSSLMGAAEAFF
TGTTCCAGCAGCTTAATGGGGGCCGCTGAAGCTTTCTTT
>-|TRBJ1-5|-|TRBV2
CASRDSLSNQPQHF
TGTGCCAGCAGGGACAGCCTTAGCAATCAGCCCCAGCATTTT
>-|TRBJ2-3|-|TRBV4-3
CASSQERARATDTQYF
TGCGCCAGCAGCCAAGAAAGGGCCAGGGCCACAGATACGCAGTATTTT
>-|TRBJ1-1|TRBD1|TRBV5-4
CASSSKRDRGKNTEAFF
TGTGCCAGCAGCTCTAAACGGGACAGGGGGAAGAACACTGAAGCTTTCTTT
>-|TRBJ2-3|-|TRBV6-4
CASSDSPRGALHISTDTQYF
TGTGCCAGCAGTGACTCGCCCCGGGGGGCCCTACACATAAGCACAGATACGCAGTATTTT
>-|TRBJ2-1|TRBD2|TRBV13
CASIRGGSSYNEQFF
TGTGCCAGCATCCGGGGGGGAAGCTCCTACAATGAGCAGTTCTTC
>once|TRBJ2-6|-|TRBV7-7
CASSLSGGANVLTF
TGTGCCAGCAGCTTATCCGGTGGGGCCAACGTCCTGACTTTC
>-|TRBJ2-1|-|TRBV14
CASGPTDYNEQFF
TGTGCCAGCGGGCCGACAGATTACAATGAGCAGTTCTTC
>few|TRBJ1-4|TRBD1|TRBV7-8
CASRDRGSGEKLFF
TGTGCCAGCAGGGACAGGGGATCGGGGGAAAAACTGTTTTTT
>-|TRBJ1-2|-|TRBV9
CASSLGEGVIRNGYTF
TGTGCCAGCAGCCTCGGCGAGGGGGTTATAAGGAATGGCTACACCTTC
>-|TRBJ2-7|-|TRBV6-5
CASSYLGESFSYEQYF
TGTGCCAGCAGTTATTTAGGGGAAAGCTTCTCCTACGAGCAGTACTTC
>-|TRBJ1-5|-|TRBV7-2
CASSLDSQSNQPQHF
TGTGCCAGCAGCTTAGATAGCCAGAGCAATCAGCCCCAGCATTTT